The 25 T cell receptor beta chains below come from one sample, sequenced in a study of Graves' ophthalmopathy and Graves' hyperthyroidism. As the template, RNA transcripts were used to amplify TCR beta CDR3 regions. RT-PCR was first run with HTBI primers, then multiplex PCR in a second round. TCRdb re-called the multiplex PCR reads through MiXCR, storing one row per CDR3 protein. The repertoire holds about 550,000 distinct CDR3 sequences, with 35% to 45% as singletons. Sequences were obtained from peripheral blood or thyroid tissue (not recorded which). The receptor set was obtained from an adult man with Graves' hyperthyroidism.

Note on this clonotype: A much larger clone is a single base away; this may be a read error. The J gene is TRBJ1-5, the V gene TRBV19; D call uncertain. V gave up 3 bases and J gave up 9 bases, with 15 bases separating them. This CDR3 is 14 amino acids long. Germline V gene lookup returns CDR1 LNHDA and CDR2 SQIVND (reference sequence). CDR3 residues: CASSIGQNYRPQHF. CDR3 nucleotide sequence: TGTGCCAGTAGTATCGGCCAGAACTATCGGCCCCAGCATTTT.

This clonotype was picked up many times. The rearrangement links TRBV4-1 to TRBJ1-6; 8 bases are shared with TRBD1. V gave up 4 bases and J gave up 7 bases; unmatched junction bases: 9. The CDR3 consists of 16 residues. Germline V lookup: CDR1 MGHRA, CDR2 YSYEKL. The CDR3 region has the DNA TGCGCCAGCAGCCGCCAGGACAGGGCCGGGAATTCACCCCTCCACTTT. It is translated as CASSRQDRAGNSPLHF.

This clonotype showed up many times. The V and J genes are TRBV24-1 and TRBJ2-2; TRBD1 matches 7 bases. V shed 7 bases and J 3 bases; nucleotides not matched to a gene: 7. CDR1 is KGHDR, CDR2 SFDVKD, per germline. The CDR3 sequence is 15 residues long. The CDR3 is CATRGGPLDTGELFF. The CDR3 region has the DNA TGTGCCACCAGAGGGGGCCCCTTGGACACCGGGGAGCTGTTTTTT.

The sample holds a few counts of this clonotype. The chain links TRBV3-1 to TRBJ1-2; 7 bases line up with TRBD1. The CDR3 is 13 amino acids. Looked up from germline, CDR1 is LGHDT and CDR2 is YNNKEL (reference sequence). J lost 8 bases, V lost 1 base, and 4 bases had no gene match. The CDR3 DNA is TGTGCCAGCAGCCAAGGAGGGGGCCGCGGCTACACCTTC. It specifies CASSQGGGRGYTF.

This clonotype was detected once. A much more abundant neighbour one base away suggests this may be a read error. This chain links TRBV6-5 with TRBJ2-7; unclear D gene. The germline V gene encodes CDR1 MNHEY and CDR2 SVGAGI. V lost 0 bases and J lost 9, with 15 bases in between. CDR3 length equals 14 residues. For the CDR3, the DNA is TGTGCCAGCAGTTACTCTTCGGTGGTTTCTGGGCAGTACTTC. Its protein product is CASSYSSVVSGQYF.

This clonotype was observed a single time. One junction end does not reproduce the germline sequence, and a read error may be involved. The chain links TRBV7-9 to TRBJ1-6, with 10 bases identical to TRBD1. The CDR3 runs to 16 residues. The germline gives CDR1 SEHNR, CDR2 FQNEAQ (reference sequence). The CDR3 sequence is CDSSSVTGGNGSPLHF. The CDR3, as DNA: TGTGACAGCAGCTCGGTGACAGGGGGCAATGGGTCACCCCTCCACTTT.

There are many counts of this clonotype. V and J are TRBV7-2 and TRBJ1-5, with D perhaps matching TRBD1 (5 bases). With 7 bases removed from V and 6 bases from J, the gap between germline ends came to 16 bases. This CDR3 comprises 14 residues. Per germline, CDR1 SGHTA and CDR2 FQGNSA. CDR3 in amino acids: CASTSQGLSQPQHF. The DNA of the CDR3 is TGTGCCAGCACCTCCCAGGGACTTAGTCAGCCCCAGCATTTT.

At least ten counts were recorded for this clonotype. The chain couples TRBV20-1 to TRBJ2-5; 15 bases agree with TRBD2. This CDR3 has 16 residues. CDR1 DFQATT and CDR2 SNEGSKA come from the germline V gene (reference sequence). The junction had 7 bases not matched to a gene; V was cut back by 4 bases and J by 4 bases. The CDR3 protein is CSATGTSGGRGETQYF. CDR3 bases: TGCAGTGCTACCGGGACTAGCGGGGGGCGGGGAGAGACCCAGTACTTC.

This clonotype was seen repeatedly, ten times or more. The chain links TRBV9 to TRBJ2-7, with TRBD2 identical over 8 bases. Germline CDR1 reads SGDLS; CDR2 reads YYNGEE. The CDR3 is made up of 15 amino acids. Trimming removed 0 bases from V and 3 bases from J; junction bases left unmatched: 5. The CDR3 spells CASSVAGGSVYEQYF. Written as DNA, the CDR3 is TGTGCCAGCAGCGTAGCGGGGGGGTCGGTCTACGAGCAGTACTTC.

This clonotype showed up just a few times. This chain joins TRBV6-5 and TRBJ1-4; 9 nucleotides align to TRBD1. After removal of 4 bases from V and 4 bases from J, the junction contained 7 bases not matched to a gene. The CDR3 consists of 16 residues. Germline assignment: CDR1 MNHEY and CDR2 SVGAGI. This chain's CDR3 is CASSWGGQGVNEKLFF. CDR3 sequence (DNA): TGTGCCAGCAGTTGGGGGGGACAGGGCGTTAATGAAAAACTGTTTTTT.

This clonotype has at least ten counts. The genes are TRBV2 and TRBJ1-1, with D unclear. The CDR3 spans 13 residues. CDR1 is SNHLY, CDR2 FYNNEI, per germline. Trimming cost V 8 bases and J 4 bases, with 14 bases left between them. The CDR3 sequence is CASHELRGTEAFF. The CDR3 DNA is TGTGCCAGCCACGAGTTGCGGGGCACTGAAGCTTTCTTT.

This clonotype was recorded many times. The chain has TRBV20-1 and TRBJ2-7; D may be TRBD1 (5 bases). This CDR3 is built from 17 residues. V gave up 0 bases and J gave up 2 bases, with 20 bases separating them. Germline V gives CDR1 DFQATT, CDR2 SNEGSKA (reference sequence). CDR3 sequence reads: CSARDTGDTMGPYEQYF. In DNA form, the CDR3 reads TGCAGTGCTAGAGATACCGGAGACACCATGGGGCCCTACGAGCAGTACTTC.

This clonotype was detected only a few times. This sequence joins TRBV4-1 and TRBJ2-5; 8 bases map to TRBD1. Germline assignment: CDR1 MGHRA and CDR2 YSYEKL. CDR3 size: 16 residues. V was clipped by 4 bases and J by 2 bases; unmatched bases: 9. The chain's CDR3 is CASSRVWGQVQETQYF. CDR3 in DNA: TGCGCCAGCAGCCGGGTGTGGGGACAGGTACAAGAGACCCAGTACTTC.

The sample holds a few counts of this clonotype. The junction departs from the called germline gene at one end, perhaps through a read error. V gene TRBV7-2 combines with J gene TRBJ1-1; TRBD1 is a possible D gene (5 bases). The V gene's germline CDR1 is SGHTA and CDR2 FQGNSA. The CDR3 is 13 residues long. The CDR3 spells CASSQERDRRAFF. For the CDR3, the DNA is TGCGCCAGCAGCCAAGAGAGGGACCGGCGGGCTTTCTTT.

Ten or more counts support this clonotype. The chain recombines TRBV20-1 with TRBJ2-7; a weak D match, TRBD1 (6 bases). Trimming left V 5 bases short and J 10 bases short, with 24 bases between. CDR3 length: 14 amino acids. Germline CDR1 and CDR2: DFQATT and SNEGSKA (reference sequence). The CDR3 reads CSADRTVGGSEQYF. CDR3 coding DNA: TGCAGTGCTGACCGGACAGTTGGGGGTTCGGAACAGTACTTC.

This clonotype was recorded only once. The chain employs TRBV9 and TRBJ1-3; TRBD1 is a possible D gene (5 bases). V lost 4 bases and J 0 bases, leaving 17 bases between the germline ends. This CDR3 has 17 amino acids. The germline V gene encodes CDR1 SGDLS and CDR2 YYNGEE. CDR3 nucleotide sequence: TGTGCCAGCAGCTCAGGGTCAAGGAAATTCTCTGGAAACACCATATATTTT. Residues: CASSSGSRKFSGNTIYF.

This clonotype occurred many times. V gene TRBV11-2 combines with J gene TRBJ2-7; 10 bases line up with TRBD1. The CDR3 is 16 residues long. V was pared by 5 bases and J by 1 base, with 8 bases of the junction left unmatched. From germline, CDR1 is SGHAT and CDR2 FQNNGV. Here the CDR3 DNA reads TGTGCCAGCAGCCAGAGCCGGGACAGGGGATCCTACGAGCAGTACTTC. The encoded protein is CASSQSRDRGSYEQYF.

The CDR3 is CASSLSTGTTNSPLHF. The CDR3 DNA is TGTGCCAGCAGCCTAAGCACCGGGACAACGAATTCACCCCTCCACTTT. The chain couples TRBV7-9 to TRBJ1-6, with D perhaps matching TRBD1 (6 bases). The CDR3 sequence is 16 residues long. V shed 5 bases and J shed 7 bases, with 18 bases lying between them. Germline V CDR1 and CDR2: SEHNR, FQNEAQ (reference sequence).

Ten or more counts support this clonotype. The V call is TRBV6-1, the J call TRBJ2-5; possibly TRBD2 for D (6 bases). The CDR3 is 15 amino acids. Germline V gives CDR1 MNHNS, CDR2 SASEGT. V gave up 0 bases and J gave up 5 bases, with 13 bases separating them. In DNA, the CDR3 is TGTGCCAGCAGTGAAGCGCTTCGGGGGAGGGAGACCCAGTACTTC. This codes for CASSEALRGRETQYF.

The chain links TRBV29-1 to TRBJ1-1, with a weak D call TRBD1 (5 bases). Germline values: CDR1 SQVTM, CDR2 ANQGSEA. Trimming pared 5 bases from V and 1 base from J, leaving 8 bases between. The CDR3 runs to 12 residues. In nucleotides, the CDR3 is TGCAGCGTTAATACAGGGAACACTGAAGCTTTCTTT. Protein: CSVNTGNTEAFF.

The CDR3 DNA follows: TGTGCCAGCAGCGTAGGTCCCACCAGGAGGGCTCACACTGAAGCTTTCTTT. Amino acids: CASSVGPTRRAHTEAFF. The V and J genes are TRBV9 and TRBJ1-1; D gene uncertain. Germline V gives CDR1 SGDLS, CDR2 YYNGEE. The ends were cut back, 0 bases at V and 3 bases at J, with 18 bases in the middle. This CDR3 has 17 residues.

This clonotype was detected ten times or more. The CDR3 coding sequence is TGTGCCAGCAGCCGATACCTGAACACTGAAGCTTTCTTT. Its translation: CASSRYLNTEAFF. The rearrangement links TRBV6-1 to TRBJ1-1; D remains ambiguous. V was trimmed by 6 bases and J by 0 bases, leaving 8 bases between them. CDR1 is MNHNS, CDR2 SASEGT, per germline. CDR3 length equals 13 residues.

To note about this clonotype: One junction end does not reproduce the germline sequence, and a read error may be involved. This chain connects TRBV7-9 to TRBJ1-2; 11 positions agree with TRBD1. Germline CDR1 SEHNR, CDR2 FQNEAQ (reference sequence). This CDR3 is built from 15 residues. CDR3 nucleotide sequence: TGTGCCAGCAGCGTGGGACAGGGGGTTAACCATGGCTACACCTTC. Translation: CASSVGQGVNHGYTF.

This clonotype was counted a few times. The chain has TRBV3-1 and TRBJ1-2; 8 bases fit TRBD1. The CDR3 contains 17 residues. The ends lost 1 base at V and 3 bases at J; junction bases unmatched: 10. CDR1 and CDR2 (germline): LGHDT, YNNKEL (reference sequence). Here the CDR3 reads CASSQGTQGAFDYGYTF. The CDR3 DNA reads TGTGCCAGCAGCCAAGGCACCCAGGGGGCGTTCGACTATGGCTACACCTTC. Full variable domain (rest looked up from reference TRBV3-1 and TRBJ1-2): DTAVSQTPKYLVTQMGNDKSIKCEQNLGHDTMYWYKQDSKKFLKIMFSYNNKELIINETVPNRFSPKSPDKAHLNLHINSLELGDSAVYFCASSQGTQGAFDYGYTFGSGTRLTVV.

This chain joins TRBV19 and TRBJ1-5, with TRBD1 as a possible D gene (5 bases). The CDR3 consists of 12 residues. The germline CDR1 and CDR2 sequences are LNHDA and SQIVND (reference sequence). Trimming shortened V by 3 bases and J by 11 bases, and 11 bases separated the two germline ends. The CDR3: CASSMTREAQHF. The CDR3 DNA reads as TGTGCCAGTAGTATGACCAGGGAAGCCCAGCATTTT.